This T cell receptor (beta chain) stems from a study of T cell repertoires in cytomegalovirus infection. In the study overall: Recently identified HLA-C-restricted and well-studied HLA-B-restricted CMV epitopes were used. Study-level findings and limits: HLA-C-restricted CMV clonotypes gave the most frequent clonotype in two of eight donors.

MiXCR was run by TCRdb on the reads, yielding one entry per CDR3 protein. In the table there are around 750,000 distinct CDR3 sequences, 32% of which are singletons. Note on this clonotype: The antigen remains unidentified.

The CDR3 has 13 amino acids. Germline V lookup: CDR1 ENHRY, CDR2 SYGVKD. With V trimmed by 4 bases and J by 5 bases, 5 bases remained unmatched. This receptor was obtained from a human donor in good health (CMV status not recorded). Some clones in this sample may be carry-over from other donors' samples. The chain recombines TRBV10-3 with TRBJ2-7; 7 nucleotides line up with TRBD1. The source material was cultured CD8+ T cells from PBMCs, sampled from culture after CMV antigen stimulation. Here the CDR3 DNA reads TGTGCCATCAGTGCCAGGACAGGTGACGAGCAGTACGTC. Protein: CAISARTGDEQYV.